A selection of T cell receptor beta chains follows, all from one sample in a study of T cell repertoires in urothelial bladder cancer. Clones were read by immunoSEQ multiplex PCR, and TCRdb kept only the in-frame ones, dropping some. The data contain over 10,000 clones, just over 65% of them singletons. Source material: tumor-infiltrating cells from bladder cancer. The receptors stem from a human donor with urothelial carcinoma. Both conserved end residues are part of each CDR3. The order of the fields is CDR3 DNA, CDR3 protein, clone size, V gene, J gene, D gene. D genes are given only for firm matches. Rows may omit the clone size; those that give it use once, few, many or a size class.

TGTGCCAGCAGTCAGACCGGGACCTTCGGCCCCTATGGCTACACCTTC	CASSQTGTFGPYGYTF	NA	TRBV2	TRBJ1-2	NA
TGTGCCAGCAGCACGAGAGGCGGAGCTTCACCCCTCCACTTT	CASSTRGGASPLHF	NA	TRBV7-9	TRBJ1-6	NA
TGCGCCAGCAGCTTGGCCGGGGCCCCCAATGAGCAGTTCTTC	CASSLAGAPNEQFF	NA	TRBV5-1	TRBJ2-1	NA
TGTGCCAGTCTCGATCAGGGAACGACAGATACGCAGTATTTT	CASLDQGTTDTQYF	NA	TRBV19	TRBJ2-3	NA
TGTGCCAGTAGTATCCCCTTAGCGAACCAAGAGACCCAGTACTTC	CASSIPLANQETQYF	NA	TRBV19	TRBJ2-5	NA
TGTGCCAGCAGTTTAAGGGGTGGTAGCACAGATACGCAGTATTTT	CASSLRGGSTDTQYF	once	TRBV27	TRBJ2-3	NA
TGTGCCAGCAGCGTAGAAGGTTCAGGGGGCCGGGAGACCCAGTACTTC	CASSVEGSGGRETQYF	NA	TRBV9	TRBJ2-5	TRBD1
TGTGCCAGCAAGCCGACGAAGACAGGGGTATATGGCTACACCTTC	CASKPTKTGVYGYTF	NA	TRBV5-6	TRBJ1-2	TRBD1
TGTGCCAGCAGCTTAGGAGGACAGGGGGTCAACATTCAGTACTTC	CASSLGGQGVNIQYF	NA	TRBV7-9	TRBJ2-4	TRBD1
TGCGCCAGCAGCCAAAGGACAGGGGGAGGATTCACAGATACGCAGTATTTT	CASSQRTGGGFTDTQYF	NA	TRBV5-1	TRBJ2-3	TRBD1
TGCGCCAGCAGCATCTCAGATACGCAGTATTTT	CASSISDTQYF	NA	TRBV5-1	TRBJ2-3	NA
TGTGCCAGCAGCCAACCCTCACGGGGGCACAATGAGCAGTTCTTC	CASSQPSRGHNEQFF	NA	TRBV6-6	TRBJ2-1	NA
TGTGCCAGCGGGACTCCCCCTTACAATGAGCAGTTCTTC	CASGTPPYNEQFF	NA	TRBV6-5	TRBJ2-1	NA
TGTGCCAGCAGTGAATTGACGGGGGGAGCTGGAAACACCATATATTTT	CASSELTGGAGNTIYF	NA	TRBV6-1	TRBJ1-3	NA
TGTGCCAGCAGCACAAGATCAGGGGTCGATGGCTACACCTTC	CASSTRSGVDGYTF	NA	TRBV21-1	TRBJ1-2	NA
TGTGCCAGCAGCCCGAATCCGGGGACGCCAAACACCGGGGAGCTGTTTTTT	CASSPNPGTPNTGELFF	NA	TRBV7-7	TRBJ2-2	NA
TGTGCCTGGAGTATTCAGGGTGTTACCAACATTCAGTACTTC	CAWSIQGVTNIQYF	NA	TRBV30	TRBJ2-4	NA
TGTGCCAGTAGTGCCTCTAGGGCAGATACGCAGTATTTT	CASSASRADTQYF	NA	TRBV19	TRBJ2-3	NA
TGTGCCAGCAGCTTCGGGTATCAGCCCCAGCATTTT	CASSFGYQPQHF	few	TRBV7-9	TRBJ1-5	NA
TGTGCCAGTAGTACACAGGGTGTGGACCCCTTC	CASSTQGVDPF	few	TRBV19	TRBJ1-2	NA
TGTGCCAGCAGTGAAGCGCCAGGGGGGACCTACGAGCAGTACTTC	CASSEAPGGTYEQYF	few	TRBV2	TRBJ2-7	NA
TGTGCCAGCTCGTTGCCGGGACATCTGAACACTGAAGCTTTCTTT	CASSLPGHLNTEAFF	NA	TRBV18	TRBJ1-1	NA
TGTGCCAGCAGCTTAGGAGGCAGTCGAATTGAGCAGTTCTTC	CASSLGGSRIEQFF	NA	TRBV7-2	TRBJ2-1	NA
TGTGCCAGCAGTTTTGCGGGGGGCACAGATACGCAGTATTTT	CASSFAGGTDTQYF	NA	TRBV27	TRBJ2-3	TRBD2
TGTGCCAGCAGCGTAGGTTCGGTACAAGAGACCCAGTACTTC	CASSVGSVQETQYF	few	TRBV9	TRBJ2-5	NA
TGTGCCAGCAGTGAGGGACACTCCTACGAGCAGTACTTC	CASSEGHSYEQYF	medium-sized	TRBV6-1	TRBJ2-7	NA
TGTGCCAGCAGATCATGGGCGCTTGGAAACACCATATATTTT	CASRSWALGNTIYF	NA	TRBV6-5	TRBJ1-3	NA
TGTGCCAGCAGTGAAGAACGGGAAGCTTTCTTT	CASSEEREAFF	once	TRBV2	TRBJ1-1	NA